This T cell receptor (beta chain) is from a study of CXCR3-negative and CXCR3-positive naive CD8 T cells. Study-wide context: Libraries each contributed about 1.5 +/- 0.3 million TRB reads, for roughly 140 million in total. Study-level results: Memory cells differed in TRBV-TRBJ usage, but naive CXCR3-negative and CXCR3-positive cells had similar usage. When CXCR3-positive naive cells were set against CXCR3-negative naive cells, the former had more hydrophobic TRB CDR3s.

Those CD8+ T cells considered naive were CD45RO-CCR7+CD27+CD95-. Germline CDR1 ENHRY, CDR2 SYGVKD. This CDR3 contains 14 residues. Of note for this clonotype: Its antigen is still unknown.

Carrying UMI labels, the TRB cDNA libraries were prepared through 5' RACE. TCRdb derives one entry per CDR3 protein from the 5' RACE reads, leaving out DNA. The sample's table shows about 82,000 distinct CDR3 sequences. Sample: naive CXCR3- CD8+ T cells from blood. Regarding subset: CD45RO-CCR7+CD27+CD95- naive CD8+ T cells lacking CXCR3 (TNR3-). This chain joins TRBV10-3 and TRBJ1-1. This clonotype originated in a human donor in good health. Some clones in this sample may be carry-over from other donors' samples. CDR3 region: CAISEPTMNTEAFF.